Following are 27 T cell receptor beta chains from one sample sequenced in a study of Ad26.COV2.S vaccination and SARS-CoV-2 variants. TCRdb's table, derived via immunoSEQ multiplex PCR, lists solely in-frame clones and lacks some. The data show roughly 100,000 clones, with about 78% seen just once and roughly 17% held by the top ten. The sequenced sample was peripheral blood, obtained after recovery from COVID-19. These receptors were collected from a human donor who had recovered from COVID-19.

The chain carries TRBV14 and TRBJ2-1; D may be TRBD1 (6 bases). The CDR3 spans 15 residues. Germline V gives CDR1 SGHDN, CDR2 FVKESK. V was clipped by 5 bases and J by 6 bases, with 17 bases between them. This CDR3 reads CASSALRGTFNEQFF. The DNA of the CDR3 is TGTGCCAGCAGCGCGCTCAGGGGAACGTTCAATGAGCAGTTCTTC.

The chain uses TRBV7-9 and TRBJ2-5; D unclear. V was pared by 2 bases and J by 3 bases, with 13 bases between. CDR1 and CDR2 from the germline V gene are SEHNR and FQNEAQ (reference sequence). This CDR3 is built from 15 residues. CDR3 sequence: CASSLFGVEEETQYF. The DNA of the CDR3 is TGTGCCAGCAGCTTATTCGGAGTTGAAGAAGAGACCCAGTACTTC.

V usage is TRBV7-2 and J usage is TRBJ1-1; possible D gene TRBD1, 5 bases. V was shortened by 4 bases and J by 0 bases, with 9 bases between the two germline ends. This CDR3 is 14 amino acids long. Per germline, CDR1 SGHTA and CDR2 FQGNSA. DNA for the CDR3: TGTGCCAGCAGCTCGGGACGGTTGAACACTGAAGCTTTCTTT. Amino acid sequence: CASSSGRLNTEAFF.

The chain couples TRBV15 to TRBJ1-1, with a weak D call TRBD1 (5 bases). Germline CDR1 and CDR2: LNHNV and YYDKDF (reference sequence). V lost 7 bases and J 9 bases, leaving 18 bases between the germline ends. CDR3 size: 13 residues. The CDR3 loop reads CATKDSNSQKAFF. CDR3 DNA: TGTGCCACCAAAGACAGCAACAGTCAGAAAGCTTTCTTT.

The V gene is TRBV19, the J gene TRBJ2-3, with D tentatively TRBD1 or TRBD2 (5 bases each). Germline assignment: CDR1 LNHDA and CDR2 SQIVND (reference sequence). Trimming removed 5 bases from V and 6 bases from J, with 9 bases in between. CDR3 size: 12 residues. The CDR3 nucleotides are TGTGCCAGTAGTCCACGGGGCGATACGCAGTATTTT. This translates into CASSPRGDTQYF.

The CDR3 bases are TGTGCCAGCAGCCCCCCCGAAGGGGCTGAAGCTTTCTTT. Translation: CASSPPEGAEAFF. The genes are TRBV5-4 and TRBJ1-1, with D possibly being TRBD1 (5 bases). V lost 4 bases and J lost 6, with 13 bases in between. The germline V gene encodes CDR1 SGHNT and CDR2 YYREEE (reference sequence). This CDR3 contains 13 residues.

CDR3 residues: CASSSPGTGGRNEQFF. In DNA form, the CDR3 reads TGTGCCAGCAGTTCTCCCGGGACAGGGGGCCGGAATGAGCAGTTCTTC. This chain links TRBV25-1 with TRBJ2-1; 12 nucleotides agree with TRBD1. CDR3 size: 16 residues. Germline trimming cut 5 bases from V and 7 bases from J; bases unmatched to any gene: 9. Germline V CDR1 and CDR2: MGHDK, SYGVNS.

Written as DNA, the CDR3 is TGTGCCAGCAGCACAGGGAGAAGGGAGACCCAGTACTTC. Translated: CASSTGRRETQYF. The chain recombines TRBV14 with TRBJ2-5; a possible D gene is TRBD1 (6 bases). The CDR3 consists of 13 residues. The V gene lost 5 bases and the J gene lost 5 bases, with 12 bases spanning the gap. The V gene's germline CDR1 is SGHDN and CDR2 FVKESK.

V is TRBV3-1 (or the pseudogene TRBV3-2) and J is TRBJ2-1; TRBD1 agrees at 7 bases. Germline lookup yields CDR1 LGHDT and CDR2 YNNKEL (reference sequence). This CDR3 has 15 amino acids. Unmatched junction bases numbered 7, after V lost 3 bases and J lost 5 bases. CDR3 in DNA: TGTGCCAGCAGCCATGACAGGGTCGGAGACAATGAGCAGTTCTTC. Amino acids: CASSHDRVGDNEQFF.

The chain combines TRBV5-1 with TRBJ2-3; D gene uncertain. The germline CDR1 and CDR2 sequences are SGHRS and YFSETQ. Trimming shortened V by 7 bases and J by 0 bases, and 12 bases separated the two germline ends. The CDR3 consists of 14 residues. This CDR3 reads CASREGPSTDTQYF. CDR3 nucleotide sequence: TGCGCCAGCCGAGAAGGTCCTAGCACAGATACGCAGTATTTT.

The chain uses TRBV18 and TRBJ1-1, with a possible D match to TRBD1 (5 bases). V dropped 3 bases and J dropped 2 bases, with 13 bases sitting between them. The CDR3 contains 15 residues. The germline CDR1 and CDR2 sequences are KGHSH and LQKENI. The CDR3 reads CASSPGQGRNTEAFF. For the CDR3, the DNA is TGTGCCAGCTCACCGGGTCAGGGACGAAACACTGAAGCTTTCTTT.

This rearrangement joins TRBV28 to TRBJ1-2; D gene unclear. CDR3 size: 11 residues. Germline V gene data show CDR1 as MDHEN and CDR2 as SYDVKM. The germline V and J ends were trimmed by 3 bases and 4 bases, with 3 bases remaining between them. CDR3 region: CASSFGYGYTF. For the CDR3, the DNA is TGTGCCAGCAGTTTTGGCTATGGCTACACCTTC.

This clone occurred once. This rearrangement joins TRBV6-2 or TRBV6-3 to TRBJ2-7; D ambiguous. The CDR3 has 14 residues. V dropped 0 bases and J dropped 10 bases, with 16 bases sitting between them. In germline, CDR1 is MNHEY, CDR2 SVGEGT. The DNA of the CDR3 is TGTGCCAGCAGTTACTCGGGAATGGGAATCAAACAGTACTTC. The encoded protein is CASSYSGMGIKQYF.

The chain uses TRBV29-1 and TRBJ2-7; TRBD1 agrees at 7 bases. Trimming cost V 6 bases and J 3 bases; bases outside gene matches: 5. The CDR3 runs 12 residues. Germline CDR1 SQVTM, CDR2 ANQGSEA. CDR3 region: CSVLQGRYEQYF. CDR3 coding DNA: TGCAGCGTCTTACAGGGGCGCTACGAGCAGTACTTC.

The V call is TRBV2, the J call TRBJ2-1, with D perhaps matching TRBD1 (5 bases). Germline V gene data show CDR1 as SNHLY and CDR2 as FYNNEI. V lost 7 bases, J lost 0 bases, and 19 bases lay in between. The CDR3 loop spans 17 amino acids. CDR3 region: CASTLSQDSFSYNEQFF. The CDR3 bases are TGTGCCAGCACTCTCTCGCAAGACAGCTTCTCCTACAATGAGCAGTTCTTC.

This clone was seen once. The chain links TRBV3-1 (or the pseudogene TRBV3-2) to TRBJ2-2, with 7 bases fitting TRBD1. Germline lookup yields CDR1 LGHDT and CDR2 YNNKEL (reference sequence). This CDR3 spans 17 amino acids. The J segment lost 4 bases and the V segment lost 1 base, leaving 9 bases of the junction unmatched. CDR3 in DNA: TGTGCCAGCAGCCAAGCTCGGGACAGAGGACTCACCGGGGAGCTGTTTTTT. Translation gives CASSQARDRGLTGELFF.

This chain uses TRBV6-1 with TRBJ1-6; 7 bases are shared with TRBD1. The V segment lost 1 base and the J segment 9 bases; nucleotides outside the gene matches: 6. Germline V gives CDR1 MNHNS, CDR2 SASEGT. The CDR3 totals 15 residues. The CDR3 loop reads CASSEGGDSSSPLHF. Written as DNA, the CDR3 is TGTGCCAGCAGTGAAGGGGGGGACAGCTCTTCACCCCTCCACTTT.

The chain combines TRBV28 with TRBJ2-3; 7 nucleotides agree with TRBD2. The length of the CDR3 is 16 residues. Germline V gives CDR1 MDHEN, CDR2 SYDVKM. V trimming: 1 base; J trimming: 3 bases; junction bases outside the gene matches: 7. The CDR3 nucleotides are TGTGCCAGCAGTTTATTTCAGGGAGGGAGGACAGATACGCAGTATTTT. Translating it yields CASSLFQGGRTDTQYF.

The V gene is TRBV6-5, the J gene TRBJ1-1; D is uncertain. Germline V gene sequence: CDR1 MNHEY, CDR2 SVGAGI. The CDR3 extends over 12 amino acids. V lost 9 bases to trimming and J lost 8 bases, with 16 bases between them. The CDR3 DNA sequence: TGTGCCAGTACCGAACGACGTCTAGAAGCTTTCTTT. This encodes CASTERRLEAFF.

The V gene is TRBV6-2 or TRBV6-3, the J gene TRBJ1-1; D is possibly TRBD1 (5 bases). Germline loops: CDR1 MNHEY, CDR2 SVGEGT. CDR3 size: 13 residues. V lost 2 bases and J 1 base, leaving 5 bases between the germline ends. The CDR3: CASSYGGNTEAFF. DNA for the CDR3: TGTGCCAGCAGTTACGGGGGGAACACTGAAGCTTTCTTT.

CDR3 sequence (DNA): TGTGCCAGCAGCACTATAGGACATGACACTGAAGCTTTCTTT. This sequence encodes CASSTIGHDTEAFF. V gene TRBV9 combines with J gene TRBJ1-1; TRBD1 might be the D (5 bases). The germline V and J ends were trimmed by 4 bases and 3 bases, with 13 bases remaining between them. The germline CDR1 and CDR2 sequences are SGDLS and YYNGEE. The length of the CDR3 is 14 residues.

The rearrangement links TRBV3-1 (or the pseudogene TRBV3-2) to TRBJ2-7; TRBD2 agrees at 8 bases. The CDR3 covers 15 residues. V was clipped by 3 bases and J by 2 bases; unmatched bases: 6. Germline V CDR1 and CDR2: LGHDT, YNNKEL (reference sequence). The CDR3 nucleotides are TGTGCCAGCAGCCAGATGACTAGCGCCGCCTACGAGCAGTACTTC. Translation gives CASSQMTSAAYEQYF.

This clone was seen once. The rearrangement links TRBV6-5 to TRBJ2-5, with TRBD1 as a possible D gene (5 bases). Germline lookup yields CDR1 MNHEY and CDR2 SVGAGI. Deletions cut 2 bases from V and 5 bases from J, with 9 bases between. This CDR3 comprises 13 residues. The CDR3 loop reads CASSYRGRETQYF. Here the CDR3 DNA reads TGTGCCAGCAGTTACAGGGGTAGGGAGACCCAGTACTTC.

The chain has TRBV11-3 and TRBJ2-2; D unresolved. This CDR3 is built from 16 residues. CDR1 and CDR2 from the germline V gene are SGHNT and YENEEA. Trimming took off 1 base at V and 1 base at J, with 10 bases between the two ends. The CDR3 sequence is CASSLAPGLNTGELFF. The CDR3 DNA is TGTGCCAGCAGCTTAGCGCCAGGCCTGAACACCGGGGAGCTGTTTTTT.

This chain connects TRBV7-6 to TRBJ2-2; D is perhaps TRBD1 (6 bases). The CDR3 totals 17 residues. Trimming shortened V by 4 bases and J by 6 bases, and 21 bases separated the two germline ends. From germline, CDR1 is SGHVS and CDR2 FNYEAQ. CDR3: CASSSRTGSTGPGELFF. DNA for the CDR3: TGTGCCAGCAGCTCAAGAACAGGGTCCACCGGACCCGGGGAGCTGTTTTTT. Based on the CDR3 plus reference TRBV7-6 and TRBJ2-2, the full variable domain is GAGVSQSPRYKVTKRGQDVALRCDPISGHVSLYWYRQALGQGPEFLTYFNYEAQQDKSGLPNDRFSAERPEGSISTLTIQRTEQRDSAMYRCASSSRTGSTGPGELFFGEGSRLTVL.

This clone was picked up one time. The chain couples TRBV5-4 to TRBJ2-3, with 8 positions matching TRBD2. Per germline, CDR1 SGHNT and CDR2 YYREEE (reference sequence). This CDR3 is built from 17 residues. V was pared by 1 base and J by 1 base, with 8 bases of the junction left unmatched. The CDR3 nucleotides read TGTGCCAGCAGCTTGAATGTGGCGGGGGGACGCACAGATACGCAGTATTTT. It encodes CASSLNVAGGRTDTQYF.

The chain couples TRBV6-1 to TRBJ1-4; 7 bases match TRBD1. Germline V CDR1 and CDR2: MNHNS, SASEGT. The CDR3 totals 15 residues. J was trimmed by 7 bases and V by 3 bases; bases with no gene match: 8. CDR3 bases: TGTGCCAGCAGTGACGGAGTCTGGACAGGTGAAAAACTGTTTTTT. Protein sequence: CASSDGVWTGEKLFF.